The present entry profiles one TCR beta chain with its context. Antigen unknown. One entry per CDR3 protein, called by TCRdb with MiXCR from the reads. The sample includes about 210,000 distinct CDR3 sequences, approximately 6.7% of them seen just once. The sample comes from a study of T cell repertoires in cytomegalovirus infection. Study-wide results and limits: The cumulative frequency of public TCR beta families identified carriers of CMV plus the relevant HLA. Within the response measured ex vivo, HLA-C-restricted CMV-specific TCR beta clonotypes were dominant.

The CDR3 sequence is 14 residues long. Per the germline V gene, CDR1 is GTSNPN and CDR2 is SVGIG (reference sequence). V gave up 3 bases and J gave up 7 bases, with 16 bases separating them. This sequence originates from a human donor in good health (CMV status not recorded). Some clones in this sample may be carry-over from other donors' samples. The chain carries TRBV30 and TRBJ1-5; a possible D gene is TRBD1 (6 bases). The sequenced material came from PBMCs. The CDR3 loop is CAWSQGQLGQPQHF. The CDR3 DNA follows: TGTGCCTGGAGCCAAGGACAGTTAGGCCAGCCCCAGCATTTT.